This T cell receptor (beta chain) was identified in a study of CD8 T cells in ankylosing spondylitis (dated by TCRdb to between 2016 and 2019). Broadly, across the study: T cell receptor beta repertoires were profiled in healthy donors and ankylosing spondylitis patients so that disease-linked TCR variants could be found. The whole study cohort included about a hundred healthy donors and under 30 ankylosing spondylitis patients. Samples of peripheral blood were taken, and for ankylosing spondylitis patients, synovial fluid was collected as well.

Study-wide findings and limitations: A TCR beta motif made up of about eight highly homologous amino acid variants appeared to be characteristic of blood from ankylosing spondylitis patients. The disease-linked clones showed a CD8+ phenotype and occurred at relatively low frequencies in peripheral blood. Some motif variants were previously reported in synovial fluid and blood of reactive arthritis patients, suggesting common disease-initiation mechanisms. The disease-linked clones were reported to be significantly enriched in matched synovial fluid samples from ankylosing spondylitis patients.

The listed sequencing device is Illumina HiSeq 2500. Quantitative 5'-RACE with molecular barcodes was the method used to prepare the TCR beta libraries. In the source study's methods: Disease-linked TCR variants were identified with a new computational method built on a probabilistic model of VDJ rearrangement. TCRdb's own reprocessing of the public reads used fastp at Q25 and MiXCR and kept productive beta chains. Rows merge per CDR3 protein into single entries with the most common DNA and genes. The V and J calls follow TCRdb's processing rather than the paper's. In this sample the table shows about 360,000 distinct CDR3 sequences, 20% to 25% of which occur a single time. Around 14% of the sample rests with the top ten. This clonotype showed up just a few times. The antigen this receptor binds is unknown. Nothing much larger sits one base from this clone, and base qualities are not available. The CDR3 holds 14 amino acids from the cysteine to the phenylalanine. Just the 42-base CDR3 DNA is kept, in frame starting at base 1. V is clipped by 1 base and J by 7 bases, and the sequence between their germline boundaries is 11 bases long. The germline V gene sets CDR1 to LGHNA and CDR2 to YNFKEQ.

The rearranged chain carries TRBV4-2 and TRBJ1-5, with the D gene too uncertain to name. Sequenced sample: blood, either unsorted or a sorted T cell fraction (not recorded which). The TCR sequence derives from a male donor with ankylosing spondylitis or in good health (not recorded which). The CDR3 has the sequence CASSQGLGLQPQHF. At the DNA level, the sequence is TGTGCCAGCAGCCAAGGTCTGGGTTTACAGCCCCAGCATTTT.